The entry that follows covers one TCR beta chain sequence. Its antigen is still unknown. This sample was taken from a study of cytomegalovirus exposure and HLA in healthy donors. PCR amplification relied on 60 Vbeta primers (plus 13 Jbeta primers). Assay: immunoSEQ multiplex PCR; the TCRdb copy retains only in-frame clones and omits some. This sample has about 200,000 clones, with approximately 83% found just once. Germline assignment: CDR1 SGDLS and CDR2 YYNGEE. CDR3 length equals 15 residues. V shed 1 base, J shed 6 bases, and the junction held 1 base outside the gene matches. The study's findings and limits: Presence/absence analyses assumed roughly uniform sequencing depth across donors, which may not hold.

The V gene is TRBV9, the J gene TRBJ2-2, with 12 bases lining up with TRBD2. The sequenced sample was PBMCs. This sequence originates from a boy younger than 10 in good health and CMV-seronegative. The CDR3 DNA reads TGTGCCAGCAGCGTACTAGCGGGAGGGTCCGGGGAGCTGTTTTTT. Translating gives CASSVLAGGSGELFF.